Listed below are T cell receptor beta chains from one sample, sequenced in a study of blood T cell repertoires in COVID-19. The repertoire was sequenced with immunoSEQ multiplex PCR; TCRdb's copy has only in-frame clones and lacks some. The sample has about 430,000 clones, approximately 92% seen once. Sequenced input: PBMCs or T cells enriched from blood (not recorded which). These receptors all stem from a man between 25 and 39 years old who had recovered from COVID-19. Both conserved end residues are part of each CDR3. A D gene is named only where the DNA matches it firmly. Size is stated for part of the rows, as once, few or many counts, or as a class when the clone is expanded.

clone_size	d_call	v_call	j_call	cdr3_nt	cdr3_aa
-	-	TRBV3-1/TRBV3-2	TRBJ2-1	TGTGCCAGCAGCCAAGTTAGCAGTGGTGAGCAGTTCTTC	CASSQVSSGEQFF
-	-	TRBV5-6	TRBJ2-3	TGTGCCAGCAGTTCCTGGGCCGGTACGCAGTATTTT	CASSSWAGTQYF
once	TRBD1	TRBV15	TRBJ2-5	TGTGCCACCAGCTCATCCGGGACAGGGGTTCGAGAGACCCAGTACTTC	CATSSSGTGVRETQYF
-	TRBD2	TRBV7-3	TRBJ2-7	TGTGCCAGCAGCCCGGGACTATATACCATCTACGAGCAGTACTTC	CASSPGLYTIYEQYF
-	-	TRBV21-1	TRBJ2-4	-	CASSKGVAGGAKNIQYF
-	-	TRBV3-1/TRBV3-2	TRBJ2-2	TGTGCCAGCAGCCAAGATCTCGGACTAACTAACACCGGGGAGCTGTTTTTT	CASSQDLGLTNTGELFF
-	TRBD1	TRBV3-1/TRBV3-2	TRBJ1-3	TGTGCCAGCAGCCCAGGACAGGCACACACCATATATTTT	CASSPGQAHTIYF
-	TRBD2	TRBV18	TRBJ2-1	TGTGCCAGCTCCCGTTCTAGCGGAAGCTCCTACAATGAGCAGTTCTTC	CASSRSSGSSYNEQFF
-	-	TRBV20-1	TRBJ2-1	TGCAGTGCTAGTTCTGGCCAATTCGGGAACAATGAGCAGTTCTTC	CSASSGQFGNNEQFF
once	-	TRBV5-4	TRBJ2-1	TGTGCCAGCAGCTTATCTAGCAGGACCTACAATGAGCAGTTCTTC	CASSLSSRTYNEQFF
-	-	TRBV27	TRBJ2-7	TGTGCCAGCAGTGACAGGAGAAACTCCTACGAGCAGTACTTC	CASSDRRNSYEQYF
-	-	TRBV3-1/TRBV3-2	TRBJ1-4	TGTGCCAGCAGCCAAGAGGGATCCACAGGAGAAAAACTGTTTTTT	CASSQEGSTGEKLFF
-	-	TRBV5-1	TRBJ2-1	TGCGCCAGCAGCTTGACGGGGGAGATCTACAATGAGCAGTTCTTC	CASSLTGEIYNEQFF
-	-	TRBV4-2	TRBJ2-7	TGTGCCAGCAGCCAAGAAATACACAGAGATGGCTACGAGCAGTACTTC	CASSQEIHRDGYEQYF